Presented here are 26 T cell receptor beta chains from one specimen sequenced in a study of T cell responses to AZD1222 COVID-19 vaccine. Sequencing used immunoSEQ multiplex PCR; TCRdb keeps in-frame clones, though not all of them. In the table there are about 110,000 clones, about 95% of which are singletons. The specimen was peripheral blood, collected 28 days after the second AZD1222 dose. The receptor set was obtained from an adult who received the AZD1222 COVID-19 vaccine.

CDR3 amino acids: CASSVSTGGRGETQYF. CDR3 nucleotides: TGTGCCAGCAGCGTATCAACCGGGGGGCGTGGGGAGACCCAGTACTTC. The chain links TRBV9 to TRBJ2-5; TRBD2 might be the D (7 bases). V was shortened by 1 base and J by 5 bases, with 18 bases between the two germline ends. This CDR3 comprises 16 residues. Per germline, CDR1 SGDLS and CDR2 YYNGEE.

The chain joins TRBV18 to TRBJ1-4, with D possibly TRBD1 on 6 matching bases. V dropped 6 bases and J dropped 4 bases, with 12 bases sitting between them. Germline CDR1 reads KGHSH; CDR2 reads LQKENI. This CDR3 region has 14 residues. CDR3 coding DNA: TGTGCCAGCTCGGCGGACAGAGATAATGAAAAACTGTTTTTT. Translated, it gives CASSADRDNEKLFF.

V gene TRBV28 combines with J gene TRBJ1-2; tentatively, D is TRBD1 (5 bases). CDR1 is MDHEN, CDR2 SYDVKM, per germline. CDR3 length equals 14 residues. V lost 5 bases and J 4 bases, leaving 14 bases between the germline ends. CDR3 sequence: CASSLGDRSYGYTF. DNA for the CDR3: TGTGCCAGCAGTCTGGGGGATAGAAGCTATGGCTACACCTTC.

Of note for this clone: One end of the junction is discordant with germline, which a read error may explain. The chain joins TRBV5-1 to TRBJ1-1; weak D call: TRBD1 (5 bases). Germline-derived CDR1 and CDR2 are SGHRS and YFSETQ. The CDR3 extends over 17 amino acids. CDR3 bases: TGCGCCAGCAGCTCCCCGGGGGTAAGTGGAGTATCAGCTGAGGCTTTCTTT. This sequence encodes CASSSPGVSGVSAEAFF.

This chain links TRBV5-8 with TRBJ1-3, with D possibly matching TRBD1 (6 bases). Trimming shortened V by 3 bases and J by 11 bases, and 24 bases separated the two germline ends. The germline CDR1 and CDR2 sequences are SGHTS and YDEGEE. This CDR3 has 16 amino acids. CDR3 in amino acids: CASSWTNRDGGRPIYF. The DNA for the CDR3 is TGTGCCAGCAGCTGGACGAACAGGGACGGCGGCAGACCCATATATTTT. Complete variable domain (other parts from reference TRBV5-8 and TRBJ1-3): EAGVTQSPTHLIKTRGQQATLRCSPISGHTSVYWYQQALGLGLQFLLWYDEGEERNRGNFPPRFSGRQFPNYSSELNVNALELEDSALYLCASSWTNRDGGRPIYFGEGSWLTVV.

The J gene is TRBJ1-1, the V gene TRBV7-9; D is perhaps TRBD1 (6 bases). Per germline, CDR1 SEHNR and CDR2 FQNEAQ (reference sequence). This CDR3 has 14 amino acids. V was pared by 1 base and J by 4 bases, with 10 bases between. CDR3 loop: CASSLGAGATEAFF. As DNA, the CDR3 is TGTGCCAGCAGCTTAGGTGCAGGGGCCACTGAAGCTTTCTTT.

The V and J genes are TRBV6-2 or TRBV6-3 and TRBJ2-2; D uncertain. The germline gives CDR1 MNHEY, CDR2 SVGEGT. Trimming took off 6 bases at V and 1 base at J, with 12 bases between the two ends. The CDR3 has 15 amino acids. The CDR3 coding sequence is TGTGCCAGCAGCCTTCTCCGTCGGAACACCGGGGAGCTGTTTTTT. Protein product: CASSLLRRNTGELFF.

The chain combines TRBV5-1 with TRBJ1-2, with D hard to call. The ends were cut back, 4 bases at V and 4 bases at J, with 8 bases in the middle. The germline V gene has CDR1 SGHRS and CDR2 YFSETQ. The CDR3 is 12 residues long. The CDR3 DNA follows: TGCGCCAGCAGCCCCACCCTCTATGGCTACACCTTC. It yields the protein CASSPTLYGYTF. Complete variable domain (other parts from reference TRBV5-1 and TRBJ1-2): KAGVTQTPRYLIKTRGQQVTLSCSPISGHRSVSWYQQTPGQGLQFLFEYFSETQRNKGNFPGRFSGRQFSNSRSEMNVSTLELGDSALYLCASSPTLYGYTFGSGTRLTVV.

A single count supports this clone. The chain has TRBV10-3 and TRBJ2-7; D not resolved. The germline gives CDR1 ENHRY, CDR2 SYGVKD. V lost 9 bases, J lost 3 bases, and 12 bases lay in between. The length of the CDR3 is 12 residues. CDR3 amino acids: CAMGYQNYEQYF. The DNA of the CDR3 is TGTGCCATGGGGTACCAAAACTACGAGCAGTACTTC.

V and J are TRBV29-1 and TRBJ2-4; 10 positions match TRBD2. With V trimmed by 4 bases and J by 11 bases, 5 bases remained unmatched. The length of the CDR3 is 12 residues. Germline V lookup: CDR1 SQVTM, CDR2 ANQGSEA. CDR3 protein: CSVVALAGVQYF. The CDR3 DNA is TGCAGCGTTGTCGCCCTAGCGGGAGTTCAGTACTTC.

The chain carries TRBV2 and TRBJ2-7; D ambiguous. Germline V gene sequence: CDR1 SNHLY, CDR2 FYNNEI. CDR3 size: 12 residues. Trimming took off 7 bases at V and 0 bases at J, with 7 bases between the two ends. The CDR3 reads CASIGNSYEQYF. CDR3 DNA sequence: TGTGCCAGCATAGGCAACTCCTACGAGCAGTACTTC.

V gene TRBV6-5 combines with J gene TRBJ2-3; no clear D gene. Trimming stripped 7 bases from V and 4 bases from J, with 9 bases between. Germline V gene lookup returns CDR1 MNHEY and CDR2 SVGAGI. The CDR3 contains 12 residues. Here the CDR3 reads CASTLVADTQYF. In DNA, the CDR3 is TGTGCCAGCACCCTAGTGGCAGATACGCAGTATTTT.

V gene TRBV7-2 combines with J gene TRBJ2-1; 13 nucleotides align to TRBD2. The ends lost 6 bases at V and 3 bases at J; junction bases unmatched: 5. The CDR3 loop spans 16 amino acids. CDR1 SGHTA and CDR2 FQGNSA come from the germline V gene. The CDR3 nucleotides are TGTGCCAGCAGGGGGGGACTAGCGGGAAGCTACAATGAGCAGTTCTTC. Its translation is CASRGGLAGSYNEQFF.

The rearrangement joins TRBV27 to TRBJ2-2; tentatively, D is TRBD2 (6 bases). In germline, CDR1 is MNHEY, CDR2 SMNVEV (reference sequence). CDR3 length equals 15 residues. V dropped 0 bases and J dropped 7 bases, with 12 bases sitting between them. The CDR3 here is CASSLSPGTLGELFF. The CDR3 DNA is TGTGCCAGCAGTTTATCTCCCGGGACTCTCGGGGAGCTGTTTTTT.

The chain carries TRBV5-4 and TRBJ1-6, with D unclear. The germline V and J ends were trimmed by 2 bases and 7 bases, with 4 bases remaining between them. Germline CDR1 SGHNT, CDR2 YYREEE (reference sequence). CDR3 length: 12 amino acids. CDR3 region: CASSFLNSPLHF. The CDR3 bases are TGTGCCAGCAGCTTCCTCAATTCACCCCTCCACTTT.

The chain couples TRBV7-9 to TRBJ1-4, with unresolved D. The CDR3 is 16 residues long. Germline values: CDR1 SEHNR, CDR2 FQNEAQ (reference sequence). The germline V and J ends were trimmed by 4 bases and 3 bases, with 15 bases remaining between them. The CDR3 reads CASSSLLGMSNEKLFF. The CDR3 nucleotides are TGTGCCAGCAGCTCTCTCCTCGGGATGTCTAATGAAAAACTGTTTTTT.

The chain employs TRBV18 and TRBJ2-1, with no clear D. The CDR3 is 14 residues long. Germline CDR1 is KGHSH and CDR2 is LQKENI. Trimming cost V 6 bases and J 5 bases, with 14 bases left between them. The CDR3 here is CASSNTAFDNEQFF. CDR3 bases: TGTGCCAGCTCTAACACCGCGTTCGACAATGAGCAGTTCTTC.

The chain combines TRBV2 with TRBJ2-7; either TRBD1 or TRBD2 may supply D (5 bases each). V was shortened by 8 bases and J by 7 bases, with 15 bases between the two germline ends. The CDR3 spans 12 residues. Germline V gene sequence: CDR1 SNHLY, CDR2 FYNNEI. The CDR3 nucleotides are TGTGCCAGCGAAGGGACGCCGAGGGAGCAGTACTTC. Its translation is CASEGTPREQYF.

The chain employs TRBV12-5 and TRBJ2-2, with D maybe TRBD2 (5 bases). Germline V gives CDR1 LGHNT, CDR2 FRNRAP. This CDR3 contains 13 residues. The ends were cut back, 7 bases at V and 8 bases at J, with 14 bases in the middle. The CDR3 nucleotides are TGTGCTAGTGCGGAGCGGCCACGGGGGGAGCTGTTTTTT. Translated, it gives CASAERPRGELFF.

This sequence joins TRBV19 and TRBJ2-7; possibly TRBD1 for D (7 bases). Trimming removed 4 bases at V and 0 bases at J, with 10 bases between. Germline lookup yields CDR1 LNHDA and CDR2 SQIVND (reference sequence). The length of the CDR3 is 14 residues. The CDR3: CASSTRDSSYEQYF. CDR3 DNA: TGTGCCAGTAGTACGCGGGACAGCTCCTACGAGCAGTACTTC.

The rearrangement uses TRBV6-5 and TRBJ1-3; 9 bases map to TRBD1. Germline V gene sequence: CDR1 MNHEY, CDR2 SVGAGI. With V trimmed by 6 bases and J by 4 bases, 7 bases remained unmatched. CDR3 length equals 15 residues. The CDR3 sequence is CASRPGQGMGNTIYF. The DNA of the CDR3 is TGTGCCAGCAGACCGGGACAGGGAATGGGAAACACCATATATTTT.

This rearrangement joins TRBV19 to TRBJ2-1; D is uncertain. With 6 bases removed from V and 5 bases from J, the gap between germline ends came to 11 bases. CDR1 LNHDA and CDR2 SQIVND come from the germline V gene (reference sequence). The CDR3 is 13 residues long. In nucleotides, the CDR3 is TGTGCCAGTAGACTCCTGGACCACAATGAGCAGTTCTTC. Translated, it gives CASRLLDHNEQFF. Supplemented by reference TRBV19 and TRBJ2-1, the full variable domain reads DGGITQSPKYLFRKEGQNVTLSCEQNLNHDAMYWYRQDPGQGLRLIYYSQIVNDFQKGDIAEGYSVSREKKESFPLTVTSAQKNPTAFYLCASRLLDHNEQFFGPGTRLTVL.

In nucleotides, the CDR3 is TGTGCCAGCAGCAGAGACAGGGGTGAGACCCAGTACTTC. Its translation: CASSRDRGETQYF. This rearrangement joins TRBV6-5 to TRBJ2-5; TRBD1 matches at 8 bases. V dropped 6 bases and J dropped 5; count of bases not matched to a gene: 5. The CDR3 is 13 residues long. Germline V gene sequence: CDR1 MNHEY, CDR2 SVGAGI.

V is TRBV2 and J is TRBJ2-7; a weak D match, TRBD1 (6 bases). Germline V gene lookup returns CDR1 SNHLY and CDR2 FYNNEI. Trimming took off 4 bases at V and 5 bases at J, with 18 bases between the two ends. The CDR3 has 15 amino acids. The CDR3 loop reads CASSVPRGGINEQYF. The CDR3 region has the DNA TGTGCCAGCAGTGTACCTAGAGGGGGTATCAACGAGCAGTACTTC.

This clone occurred a few times. The genes are TRBV6-5 and TRBJ2-7, with 7 nucleotides matching TRBD1. J lost 5 bases, V lost 6 bases, and 10 bases had no gene match. Germline V gives CDR1 MNHEY, CDR2 SVGAGI. This CDR3 is 14 amino acids long. The CDR3 region is CASSLRDSWNEQYF. The CDR3 bases are TGTGCCAGCAGCTTGAGGGACAGCTGGAACGAGCAGTACTTC.

This rearrangement joins TRBV15 to TRBJ1-2; TRBD1 might be the D (5 bases). The length of the CDR3 is 14 residues. Germline V lookup: CDR1 LNHNV, CDR2 YYDKDF (reference sequence). V gave up 5 bases and J gave up 3 bases, with 13 bases separating them. The CDR3 is CATSPRRGHYGYTF. CDR3 coding DNA: TGTGCCACCAGCCCCCGACGGGGCCACTATGGCTACACCTTC.